The sequence of this TCR beta chain was determined in a study of T-cell reconstitution after alpha-beta-depleted transplantation in children. The CDR3 covers 14 residues. Trimming cost V 4 bases and J 2 bases; bases outside gene matches: 8. Germline CDR1 DFQATT, CDR2 SNEGSKA (reference sequence). Unique molecular identifiers were used in preparing the TCRbeta library. TCRdb used MiXCR to reprocess the PCR reads, holding one entry per CDR3 protein. The sample has 490,000 or so distinct CDR3 sequences; around 13% are singletons. In this sample, this clonotype turned up a few times. This receptor was obtained from a human donor who donated a stem cell graft to a child with combined immunodeficiency. V usage is TRBV20-1 and J usage is TRBJ2-7; 7 bases fit TRBD2. Here the sequenced sample was PBMCs from the stem cell graft donor, taken from the stem cell graft. CDR3 amino acids: CSAKYSGRTYEQYF. The CDR3 DNA reads as TGCAGTGCTAAATATAGCGGGCGTACCTACGAGCAGTACTTC.